These 5 T cell receptor beta chains came from one sample sequenced in a study of T cell repertoires in cytomegalovirus infection. These receptors' targets are unknown. TCRdb itself ran the reads through MiXCR, one entry per CDR3 protein. The sample includes around 300,000 distinct CDR3 sequences, around 20% of them seen just once. Sequencing used cultured PBMCs, obtained from culture after CMV antigen stimulation. Source of these receptors: a human donor in good health (CMV status not recorded). Some clones in this sample may be carry-over from other donors' samples.

V is TRBV20-1 and J is TRBJ2-1; D may be TRBD1 (6 bases). CDR3 length: 13 residues. The germline V gene encodes CDR1 DFQATT and CDR2 SNEGSKA (reference sequence). The V and J ends lost 2 bases and 7 bases respectively, with 12 bases between them. The CDR3 protein is CSARTTTGNEQFF. The CDR3 bases are TGCAGTGCTAGAACTACGACAGGAAATGAGCAGTTCTTC.

This clonotype was recorded many times. This rearrangement joins TRBV7-3 to TRBJ2-3; 8 bases align to TRBD1. Germline lookup yields CDR1 SGHTA and CDR2 FQGTGA. With V trimmed by 5 bases and J by 3 bases, 7 bases remained unmatched. This CDR3 contains 15 residues. CDR3: CASSLRGQVTDTQYF. In DNA, the CDR3 is TGTGCCAGCAGCCTCAGGGGGCAAGTGACAGATACGCAGTATTTT.

The chain combines TRBV28 with TRBJ2-7; D unclear. From germline, CDR1 is MDHEN and CDR2 SYDVKM. V shed 6 bases and J shed 2 bases, with 14 bases lying between them. The CDR3 totals 14 residues. The CDR3 reads CASSHDLIPYEQYF. CDR3 in DNA: TGTGCCAGCAGCCATGATCTCATACCCTACGAGCAGTACTTC.

This clonotype was counted only a few times. This chain uses TRBV28 with TRBJ2-7; 9 bases match TRBD1. The germline CDR1 and CDR2 sequences are MDHEN and SYDVKM. There are 14 residues in the CDR3. Trimming cost V 4 bases and J 3 bases; bases outside gene matches: 4. CDR3 nucleotides: TGTGCCAGCAGTTCGACAGGGGGAGTCTACGAGCAGTACTTC. Residues: CASSSTGGVYEQYF.

The table lists this clonotype with many counts. The chain carries TRBV12-3 or TRBV12-4 and TRBJ2-1; 9 bases agree with TRBD1. The CDR3 runs 15 residues. V shed 4 bases, J shed 7 bases, and the junction held 8 bases outside the gene matches. In nucleotides, the CDR3 is TGTGCCAGCAGTTCACCGGGACAGGGCAGAAATGAGCAGTTCTTC. It is translated as CASSSPGQGRNEQFF.